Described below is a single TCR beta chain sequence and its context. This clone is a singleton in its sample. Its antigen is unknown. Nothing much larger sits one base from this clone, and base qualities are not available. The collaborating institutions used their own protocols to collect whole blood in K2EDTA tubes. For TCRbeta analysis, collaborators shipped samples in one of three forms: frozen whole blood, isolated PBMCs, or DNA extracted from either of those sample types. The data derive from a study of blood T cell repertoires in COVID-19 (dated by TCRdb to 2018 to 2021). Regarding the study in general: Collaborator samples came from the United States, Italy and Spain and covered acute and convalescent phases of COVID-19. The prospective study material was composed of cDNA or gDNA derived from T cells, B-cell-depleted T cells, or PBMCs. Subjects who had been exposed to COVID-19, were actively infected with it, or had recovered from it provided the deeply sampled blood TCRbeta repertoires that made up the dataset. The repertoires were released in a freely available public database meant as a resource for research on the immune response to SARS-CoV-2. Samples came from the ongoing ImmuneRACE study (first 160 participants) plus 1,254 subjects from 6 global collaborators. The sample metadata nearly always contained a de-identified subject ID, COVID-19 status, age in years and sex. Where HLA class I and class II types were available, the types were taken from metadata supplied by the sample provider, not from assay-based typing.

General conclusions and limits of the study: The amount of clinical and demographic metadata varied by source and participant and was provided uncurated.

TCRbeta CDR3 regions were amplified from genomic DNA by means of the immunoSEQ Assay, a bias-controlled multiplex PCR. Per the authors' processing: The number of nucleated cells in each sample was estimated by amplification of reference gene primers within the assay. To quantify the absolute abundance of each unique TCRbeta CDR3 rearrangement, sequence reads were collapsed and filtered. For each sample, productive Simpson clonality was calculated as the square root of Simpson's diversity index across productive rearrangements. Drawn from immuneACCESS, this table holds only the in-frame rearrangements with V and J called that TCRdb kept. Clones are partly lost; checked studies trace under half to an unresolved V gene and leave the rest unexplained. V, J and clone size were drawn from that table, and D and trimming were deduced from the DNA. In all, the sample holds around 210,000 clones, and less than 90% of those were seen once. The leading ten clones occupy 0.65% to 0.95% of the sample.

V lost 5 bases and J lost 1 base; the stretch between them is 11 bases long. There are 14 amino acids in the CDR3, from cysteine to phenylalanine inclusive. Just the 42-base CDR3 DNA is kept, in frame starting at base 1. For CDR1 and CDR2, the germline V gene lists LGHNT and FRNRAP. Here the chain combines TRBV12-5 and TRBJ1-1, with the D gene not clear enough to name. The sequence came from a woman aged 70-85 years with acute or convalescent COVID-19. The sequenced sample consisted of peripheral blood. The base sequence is TGTGCTAGTGGTCCACCCCCGGGGAACACTGAAGCTTTCTTT. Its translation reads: CASGPPPGNTEAFF.